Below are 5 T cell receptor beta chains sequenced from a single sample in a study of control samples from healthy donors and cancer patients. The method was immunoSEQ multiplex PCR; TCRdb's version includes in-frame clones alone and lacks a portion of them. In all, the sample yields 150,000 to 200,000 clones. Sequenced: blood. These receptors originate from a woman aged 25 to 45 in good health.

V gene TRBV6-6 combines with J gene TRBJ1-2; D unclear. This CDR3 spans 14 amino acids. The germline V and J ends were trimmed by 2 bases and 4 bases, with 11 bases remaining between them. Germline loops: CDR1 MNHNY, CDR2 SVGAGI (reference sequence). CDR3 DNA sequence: TGTGCCAGCAGTTACGGCACGGGCTCCTATGGCTACACCTTC. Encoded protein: CASSYGTGSYGYTF.

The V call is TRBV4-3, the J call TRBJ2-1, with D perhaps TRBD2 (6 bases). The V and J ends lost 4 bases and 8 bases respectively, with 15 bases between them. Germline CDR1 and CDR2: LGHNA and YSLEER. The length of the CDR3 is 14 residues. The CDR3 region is CASSPKEGPYEQFF. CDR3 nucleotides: TGCGCCAGCAGCCCCAAGGAGGGGCCATATGAGCAGTTCTTC.

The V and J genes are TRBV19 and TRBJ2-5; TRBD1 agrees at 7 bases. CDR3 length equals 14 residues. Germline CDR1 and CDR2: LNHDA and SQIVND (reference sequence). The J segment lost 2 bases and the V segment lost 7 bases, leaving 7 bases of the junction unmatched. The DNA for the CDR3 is TGTGCCAGTAAGGACAGGCTCGGTCAAGAGACCCAGTACTTC. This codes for CASKDRLGQETQYF.

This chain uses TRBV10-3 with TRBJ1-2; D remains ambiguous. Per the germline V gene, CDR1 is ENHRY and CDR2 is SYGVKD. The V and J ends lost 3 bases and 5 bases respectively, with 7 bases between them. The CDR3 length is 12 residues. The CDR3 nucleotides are TGTGCCATCAGTGAAGTCGCGTATGGCTACACCTTC. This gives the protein CAISEVAYGYTF.

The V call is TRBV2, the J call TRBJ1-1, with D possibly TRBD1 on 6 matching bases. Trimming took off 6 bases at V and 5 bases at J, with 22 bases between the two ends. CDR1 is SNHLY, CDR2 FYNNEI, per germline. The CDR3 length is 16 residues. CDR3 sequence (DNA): TGTGCCAGCAGCCAAGCAGGACCGGGGACAATTACTGAAGCTTTCTTT. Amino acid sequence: CASSQAGPGTITEAFF.